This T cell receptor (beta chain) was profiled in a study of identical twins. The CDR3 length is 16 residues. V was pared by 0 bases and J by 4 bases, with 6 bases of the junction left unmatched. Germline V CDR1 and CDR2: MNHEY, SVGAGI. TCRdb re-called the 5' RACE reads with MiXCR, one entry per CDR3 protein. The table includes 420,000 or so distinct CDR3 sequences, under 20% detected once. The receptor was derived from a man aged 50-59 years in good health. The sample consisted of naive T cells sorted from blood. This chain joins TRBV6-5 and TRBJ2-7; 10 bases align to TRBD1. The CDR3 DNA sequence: TGTGCCAGCAGTTACTCGCCGGACAGGGGGGAATACGAGCAGTACTTC. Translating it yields CASSYSPDRGEYEQYF.